Listed below are T cell receptor beta chains from one sample, sequenced in a study of neoadjuvant anti-PD-1 for oral cavity cancer. Sequencing was performed with immunoSEQ multiplex PCR; in TCRdb, only in-frame clones are kept and a portion is missing. This repertoire shows around 17,000 clones, about 68% found once; its top ten account for approximately 2.4%. Sequencing was performed on PBMCs, taken before nivolumab (anti-PD-1) treatment. The origin of the receptors is a person aged 40 to 85 with oral cavity squamous cell carcinoma. Each CDR3 is given with its conserved first and last residue. The order of the fields is D gene, V gene, J gene, clone size, CDR3 DNA, CDR3 protein. The D gene is left open where the match is weak. Rows may omit the clone size; those that give it use once, few, many or a size class.

D: NA
V: TRBV28
J: TRBJ1-6
size: few
DNA: TGTGCCAGCGCCCGGCCCGCTTCAGGACCCCTCCACTTT
CDR3: CASARPASGPLHF

D: NA
V: TRBV2
J: TRBJ2-1
size: NA
DNA: TGTGCCAGCAGTGATTCGGGCTCCTGGGGGGACCCCTACAATGAGCAGTTCTTC
CDR3: CASSDSGSWGDPYNEQFF

D: NA
V: TRBV7-3
J: TRBJ2-6
size: medium-sized
DNA: TGTGCCAGCAGCTTAAACCTGTGGGACTCTGGGGCCAACGTCCTGACTTTC
CDR3: CASSLNLWDSGANVLTF

D: NA
V: TRBV4-1
J: TRBJ1-2
size: NA
DNA: TGCGCCAGCAGCCAAGATTTGGCAGGGATGGACTATGGCTACACCTTC
CDR3: CASSQDLAGMDYGYTF

D: TRBD2
V: TRBV2
J: TRBJ2-5
size: NA
DNA: TGTGCCAGCAGTACGGGACTAGCTCAAGAGACCCAGTACTTC
CDR3: CASSTGLAQETQYF

D: NA
V: TRBV4-2
J: TRBJ2-7
size: NA
DNA: TGTGCCAGCAGCCAAGTGTCGGGGACATCTTACGAGCAGTACTTC
CDR3: CASSQVSGTSYEQYF

D: TRBD1
V: TRBV7-8
J: TRBJ2-1
size: NA
DNA: TGTGCCAGCAGCTTAGGTCGACAGGGTGGGAGCCGTTCCGGGGACAATGAGCAGTTCTTC
CDR3: CASSLGRQGGSRSGDNEQFF

D: NA
V: TRBV29-1
J: TRBJ1-2
size: NA
DNA: TGCAGCGCCTCGACAGCGAACTATGGCTACACCTTC
CDR3: CSASTANYGYTF

D: NA
V: TRBV7-9
J: TRBJ2-5
size: NA
DNA: TGTGCCAGCAGCTTAGGGCCTCAAGAGACCCAGTACTTC
CDR3: CASSLGPQETQYF

D: NA
V: TRBV14
J: TRBJ1-1
size: NA
DNA: TGTGCCAGCAGCCATACGAATTTGGCTGAAGCTTTCTTT
CDR3: CASSHTNLAEAFF

D: TRBD1
V: TRBV11-1
J: TRBJ1-3
size: NA
DNA: TGTGCCAGCAGCCGAGGGGGCGGAAACACCATATATTTT
CDR3: CASSRGGGNTIYF

D: NA
V: TRBV19
J: TRBJ1-1
size: NA
DNA: TGTGCCAGTAGAACGCCGGGGCGGAGCACTGAAGCTTTCTTT
CDR3: CASRTPGRSTEAFF

D: TRBD1
V: TRBV30
J: TRBJ1-2
size: NA
DNA: TGTGCCTGGAGTAAAGGACAGGGTGATGACTACACCTTC
CDR3: CAWSKGQGDDYTF

D: TRBD2
V: TRBV11-2
J: TRBJ2-5
size: NA
DNA: TGTGCCAGCAGCTTAATCTTAGGAGCGGGAGGAGAGACCCAGTACTTC
CDR3: CASSLILGAGGETQYF

D: NA
V: TRBV28
J: TRBJ2-7
size: NA
DNA: TGTGCCAGCAGTTCCCCCGGCGAGACCTACGAGCAGTACTTC
CDR3: CASSSPGETYEQYF

D: NA
V: TRBV10-3
J: TRBJ1-2
size: once
DNA: TGTGCCATCAGTGAGTCGGCGGACATCGGTGGCTACACCTTC
CDR3: CAISESADIGGYTF

D: NA
V: TRBV4-1
J: TRBJ2-3
size: NA
DNA: TGCGCCAGCAGCCAAGATAACAGACCCACAGATACGCAGTATTTT
CDR3: CASSQDNRPTDTQYF

D: TRBD2
V: TRBV5-1
J: TRBJ2-1
size: NA
DNA: TGCGCCAGCAGCTTGGATTTGCGGGAGCTGTGGTACAATGAGCAGTTCTTC
CDR3: CASSLDLRELWYNEQFF

D: NA
V: TRBV5-4
J: TRBJ2-1
size: NA
DNA: TGTGCCAGCAGCTTGGCCGACGGGTACAATGAGCAGTTCTTC
CDR3: CASSLADGYNEQFF

D: NA
V: TRBV19
J: TRBJ2-2
size: NA
DNA: TGTGCCAGTAGTCTCTCCAGCTATACCGGGGAGCTGTTTTTT
CDR3: CASSLSSYTGELFF

D: NA
V: TRBV29-1
J: TRBJ1-4
size: NA
DNA: TGCAGCGTTCCCTTAGGGGCTAATGAAAAACTGTTTTTT
CDR3: CSVPLGANEKLFF

D: NA
V: TRBV7-6
J: TRBJ2-7
size: NA
DNA: TGTGCCAGCAGCTTAGCGTCTGGCAGCCTCTACGAGCAGTACTTC
CDR3: CASSLASGSLYEQYF

D: NA
V: TRBV25-1
J: TRBJ1-5
size: few
DNA: TGTGCCAGCAGGGTCTCGGACTCCCGCAATCAGCCCCAGCATTTT
CDR3: CASRVSDSRNQPQHF

D: NA
V: TRBV6-1
J: TRBJ1-5
size: few
DNA: TGTGCCAGCAGACCCCGCGGGGGGCCCAATCAGCCCCAGCATTTT
CDR3: CASRPRGGPNQPQHF

D: NA
V: TRBV7-2
J: TRBJ1-5
size: few
DNA: TGTGCCAGCAGCGATTCTCGGGCACCCCATAGCAATCAGCCCCAGCATTTT
CDR3: CASSDSRAPHSNQPQHF

D: TRBD2
V: TRBV7-3
J: TRBJ2-3
size: NA
DNA: TGTGCCAGCAGCAAGATAGGGACTAGTGGAGATACGCAGTATTTT
CDR3: CASSKIGTSGDTQYF

D: NA
V: TRBV7-8
J: TRBJ1-5
size: NA
DNA: TGTGCCAGCAGCTTAGGACGGCCTAGCAATCAGCCCCAGCATTTT
CDR3: CASSLGRPSNQPQHF

D: NA
V: TRBV6-5
J: TRBJ2-1
size: NA
DNA: TGTGCCAGCAGTTACTCAGGAGGGGGCATGGGGAATGAGCAGTTCTTC
CDR3: CASSYSGGGMGNEQFF

D: NA
V: TRBV6-1
J: TRBJ1-1
size: NA
DNA: TGTGCCAGCCCTACCAACGGGTTCACTGAAGCTTTCTTT
CDR3: CASPTNGFTEAFF

D: NA
V: TRBV19
J: TRBJ1-4
size: NA
DNA: TGTGCCAGTCGGTCCCCCGCGGGGAAACTGTTTTTT
CDR3: CASRSPAGKLFF

D: NA
V: TRBV5-1
J: TRBJ1-2
size: NA
DNA: TGCGCCAGCAGCTTGGACCAGACTAACTATGGCTACACCTTC
CDR3: CASSLDQTNYGYTF

D: TRBD1
V: TRBV7-6
J: TRBJ2-1
size: NA
DNA: TGTGCCAGCGGCTCGGGACAGGGTTACAATGAGCAGTTCTTC
CDR3: CASGSGQGYNEQFF

D: TRBD1
V: TRBV19
J: TRBJ2-7
size: few
DNA: TGTGCCAGTAGTATTCAGGGGGCAACCTACGGGCAGTACTTC
CDR3: CASSIQGATYGQYF

D: NA
V: TRBV19
J: TRBJ2-4
size: few
DNA: TGTGCCAGTAGTGCTCAGAGGGGGGAAAACATTCAGTACTTC
CDR3: CASSAQRGENIQYF

D: NA
V: TRBV28
J: TRBJ1-5
size: NA
DNA: TGTGCCAGCAGCCCGCTATTCCCGGGGACCGTTCAAAGATACCAGCCCCAGCATTTT
CDR3: CASSPLFPGTVQRYQPQHF

D: TRBD1
V: TRBV9
J: TRBJ1-4
size: NA
DNA: TGTGCCAGCAGCGCCCCGGGACAGGGGGATGAAAAACTGTTTTTT
CDR3: CASSAPGQGDEKLFF

D: NA
V: TRBV5-6
J: TRBJ2-1
size: NA
DNA: TGTGCCAGCAGCAGCTCGGGATGGGAGCAGTTCTTC
CDR3: CASSSSGWEQFF

D: NA
V: TRBV27
J: TRBJ1-1
size: NA
DNA: TGTGCCAGCAGTTCGAGGGGGAACACTGAAGCTTTCTTT
CDR3: CASSSRGNTEAFF

D: NA
V: TRBV29-1
J: TRBJ1-2
size: NA
DNA: TGCAGCGTTGAAGACTCGGACTATGGCTACACCTTC
CDR3: CSVEDSDYGYTF

D: NA
V: TRBV29-1
J: TRBJ2-7
size: NA
DNA: TGCAGCGTCTCAGGGGACGGGAGGTACGAGCAGTACTTC
CDR3: CSVSGDGRYEQYF

D: NA
V: TRBV5-6
J: TRBJ2-3
size: once
DNA: TGTGCCAGCAGCTTCAATAGCGGTCCAAGCACAGATACGCAGTATTTT
CDR3: CASSFNSGPSTDTQYF

D: TRBD1
V: TRBV6-6
J: TRBJ1-1
size: NA
DNA: TGTGCCAGCAGCGGTACAGGGGGCACTGAAGCTTTCTTT
CDR3: CASSGTGGTEAFF

D: TRBD1
V: TRBV6-5
J: TRBJ2-3
size: NA
DNA: TGTGCCAGCAGTCGCGGGACAGGCTCCTCCGATACGCAGTATTTT
CDR3: CASSRGTGSSDTQYF

D: TRBD2
V: TRBV6-1
J: TRBJ2-1
size: NA
DNA: TGTGCCAGCAGGCCGCTAGCGGGAGAGCACAATGAGCAGTTCTTC
CDR3: CASRPLAGEHNEQFF

D: TRBD1
V: TRBV18
J: TRBJ1-2
size: few
DNA: TGTGCCAGCTCACCACCTACATCAGGGGGCGCGTATGGCTACACCTTC
CDR3: CASSPPTSGGAYGYTF

D: NA
V: TRBV6-4
J: TRBJ1-1
size: NA
DNA: TGTGCCAGCAGTGACTCGATCTGGGCAGGTGAAGCTTTCTTT
CDR3: CASSDSIWAGEAFF

D: TRBD1
V: TRBV7-2
J: TRBJ2-7
size: NA
DNA: TGTGCCAGCAGAAAAGTCGGGACAGGCCTTTCCTACGAGCAGTACTTC
CDR3: CASRKVGTGLSYEQYF

D: NA
V: TRBV19
J: TRBJ1-2
size: few
DNA: TGTGCCAGTAGGCGACCGGGGGGGGACTATGGCTACACCTTC
CDR3: CASRRPGGDYGYTF

D: NA
V: TRBV7-2
J: TRBJ2-7
size: NA
DNA: TGTGCCAGCAGCTGGTACTACGAGCAGTACTTC
CDR3: CASSWYYEQYF

D: NA
V: TRBV19
J: TRBJ2-7
size: NA
DNA: TGTGCCAGTAGTATAGACCTCCTTGGGGGCTACGAGCAGTACTTC
CDR3: CASSIDLLGGYEQYF

D: NA
V: TRBV19
J: TRBJ1-1
size: once
DNA: TGTGCCAGTAGTATCATAGGTTCGACGGGACCGGACACTGAAGCTTTCTTT
CDR3: CASSIIGSTGPDTEAFF

D: TRBD2
V: TRBV11-2
J: TRBJ2-7
size: NA
DNA: TGTGCCAGCAGCGTTCGACTAGCGGCGGCCTACGAGCAGTACTTC
CDR3: CASSVRLAAAYEQYF

D: NA
V: TRBV5-1
J: TRBJ1-3
size: NA
DNA: TGCGCCAGCAGCTTGGTTGGGTCCGTCGGTGGAAACACCATATATTTT
CDR3: CASSLVGSVGGNTIYF

D: NA
V: TRBV10-3
J: TRBJ1-4
size: NA
DNA: TGTGCCATCGCGGCGGACCCTGGGACGGGTACTAATGAAAAACTGTTTTTT
CDR3: CAIAADPGTGTNEKLFF